Below are 14 T cell receptor beta chains sequenced from a single sample in a study of blood T cell repertoires in COVID-19. Repertoires were generated with immunoSEQ multiplex PCR, while TCRdb's copy carries only in-frame clones and drops some. Of 350,000 or so clones listed, just over 85% were seen once; the top ten hold roughly 4.2%. The sample comprised PBMCs or T cells enriched from blood (not recorded which). The receptors come from a woman aged 40 to 49 with acute COVID-19.

This clone was detected a few times. The chain recombines TRBV27 with TRBJ2-1; a weak D match, TRBD1 (5 bases). Trimming removed 1 base from V and 5 bases from J, with 9 bases in between. There are 14 residues in the CDR3. Germline CDR1 reads MNHEY; CDR2 reads SMNVEV (reference sequence). DNA for the CDR3: TGTGCCAGCAGTTTATGGGGCAGACACAATGAGCAGTTCTTC. Its protein is CASSLWGRHNEQFF.

The V gene is TRBV18, the J gene TRBJ1-1; tentatively, D is TRBD1 (6 bases). CDR1 and CDR2 from the germline V gene are KGHSH and LQKENI. V lost 0 bases and J 3 bases, leaving 11 bases between the germline ends. CDR3 size: 15 residues. Here the CDR3 DNA reads TGTGCCAGCTCACCACCGGGTTACAGGGACACTGAAGCTTTCTTT. Residues: CASSPPGYRDTEAFF. The full variable domain, with the rest looked up from reference TRBV18 and TRBJ1-1, is NAGVMQNPRHLVRRRGQEARLRCSPMKGHSHVYWYRQLPEEGLKFMVYLQKENIIDESGMPKERFSAEFPKEGPSILRIQQVVRGDSAAYFCASSPPGYRDTEAFFGQGTRLTVV.

The V and J genes are TRBV18 and TRBJ2-3; D gene unclear. V gave up 0 bases and J gave up 5 bases, with 6 bases separating them. Germline values: CDR1 KGHSH, CDR2 LQKENI. This CDR3 comprises 13 residues. CDR3 protein: CASSPPPGDTQYF. The CDR3 coding sequence is TGTGCCAGCTCACCACCCCCAGGAGATACGCAGTATTTT.

As concerns this clone: The same CDR3 arises from other DNA sequences in this sample as well. The V gene is TRBV4-3, the J gene TRBJ2-7; 7 positions match TRBD1. The germline CDR1 and CDR2 sequences are LGHNA and YSLEER. CDR3 length: 14 residues. Trimming removed 0 bases from V and 3 bases from J; junction bases left unmatched: 2. The CDR3, as DNA: TGCGCCAGCAGCCAAGACAGGGGGTTCTACGAGCAGTACTTC. Amino acids: CASSQDRGFYEQYF.

This clone was recorded once. The chain combines TRBV6-5 with TRBJ1-5; 8 bases line up with TRBD1. Germline V gives CDR1 MNHEY, CDR2 SVGAGI. The V segment lost 9 bases and the J segment 3 bases; nucleotides outside the gene matches: 10. The CDR3 has 15 residues. CDR3 region: CASQMDRVVNQPQHF. In nucleotides, the CDR3 is TGTGCCAGTCAGATGGACAGGGTAGTCAATCAGCCCCAGCATTTT.

The rearrangement links TRBV7-8 to TRBJ1-5, with 7 positions matching TRBD1. In germline, CDR1 is SGHVS, CDR2 FQNEAQ. The CDR3 runs 15 residues. V lost 3 bases and J lost 2; bases outside the gene matches: 4. The CDR3 DNA reads TGTGCCAGCAGCTTGACAGGGAAGGGCAATCAGCCCCAGCATTTT. Translating it yields CASSLTGKGNQPQHF. The whole variable domain, remainder taken from reference TRBV7-8 and TRBJ1-5, is GAGVSQSPRYKVAKRGQDVALRCDPISGHVSLFWYQQALGQGPEFLTYFQNEAQLDKSGLPSDRFFAERPEGSVSTLKIQRTQQEDSAVYLCASSLTGKGNQPQHFGDGTRLSIL.

The chain combines TRBV7-2 with TRBJ2-3; 8 bases align to TRBD1. Germline values: CDR1 SGHTA, CDR2 FQGNSA. V was clipped by 5 bases and J by 4 bases; unmatched bases: 8. The CDR3 is 15 residues long. The CDR3 nucleotides are TGTGCCAGCAGCCCGTGGACAGGGAGCCCAGATACGCAGTATTTT. Translated, it gives CASSPWTGSPDTQYF.

This rearrangement joins TRBV3-1 (or the pseudogene TRBV3-2) to TRBJ1-1; D gene unclear. The CDR3 totals 12 residues. The germline CDR1 and CDR2 sequences are LGHDT and YNNKEL (reference sequence). V was cut by 3 bases and J by 1 base, with 3 bases left in between. The CDR3 loop reads CASSHQNTEAFF. The DNA for the CDR3 is TGTGCCAGCAGCCACCAGAACACTGAAGCTTTCTTT.

J is TRBJ1-2 and V is TRBV3-1 (or the pseudogene TRBV3-2), with a weak D call TRBD1 (6 bases). Trimming took off 2 bases at V and 0 bases at J, with 13 bases between the two ends. The CDR3 extends over 16 amino acids. CDR1 and CDR2 from the germline V gene are LGHDT and YNNKEL (reference sequence). CDR3: CASSQTGLGANYGYTF. The CDR3 DNA is TGTGCCAGCAGCCAAACAGGGCTGGGAGCTAACTATGGCTACACCTTC.

The gene calls are TRBV4-3 and TRBJ1-1; 9 nucleotides match TRBD1. The CDR3 spans 15 residues. Germline V CDR1 and CDR2: LGHNA, YSLEER. V lost 4 bases to trimming and J lost 6 bases; unmatched junction nucleotides: 9. DNA of the CDR3: TGCGCCAGCAGCCGAACGGGACAGGGCAGCCCTGAAGCTTTCTTT. Amino acid sequence: CASSRTGQGSPEAFF.

The chain links TRBV28 to TRBJ2-7; D gene uncertain. Trimming took 4 bases from V and 2 from J, leaving 15 bases between them. CDR1 and CDR2 (germline): MDHEN, SYDVKM. This CDR3 has 15 residues. DNA of the CDR3: TGTGCCAGCAGTTACTTCCAGGATAACCCCTACGAGCAGTACTTC. The encoded protein is CASSYFQDNPYEQYF.

V is TRBV27 and J is TRBJ2-5, with 7 nucleotides matching TRBD2. The junction had 8 bases not matched to a gene; V was cut back by 3 bases and J by 1 base. The CDR3 is made up of 16 amino acids. CDR1 and CDR2 from the germline V gene are MNHEY and SMNVEV (reference sequence). This CDR3 reads CASSFSAGVPQETQYF. The CDR3 bases are TGTGCCAGCAGTTTTTCGGCGGGAGTACCCCAAGAGACCCAGTACTTC.

The rearrangement joins TRBV5-5 to TRBJ1-1, with D hard to call. The V gene's germline CDR1 is SGHKS and CDR2 YYEKEE (reference sequence). The CDR3 is made up of 17 amino acids. Trimming stripped 10 bases from V and 0 bases from J, with 25 bases between. CDR3 protein: CASQRGREAPMNTEAFF. The CDR3 DNA reads TGTGCCTCGCAGAGAGGCCGGGAGGCCCCCATGAACACTGAAGCTTTCTTT. Full variable domain (rest looked up from reference TRBV5-5 and TRBJ1-1): DAGVTQSPTHLIKTRGQQVTLRCSPISGHKSVSWYQQVLGQGPQFIFQYYEKEERGRGNFPDRFSARQFPNYSSELNVNALLLGDSALYLCASQRGREAPMNTEAFFGQGTRLTVV.

The rearrangement uses TRBV11-2 and TRBJ1-1; 7 bases align to TRBD1. CDR1 SGHAT and CDR2 FQNNGV come from the germline V gene. The CDR3 extends over 14 amino acids. With V trimmed by 1 base and J by 6 bases, 5 bases remained unmatched. In DNA form, the CDR3 reads TGTGCCAGCAGCTTAGTCTGGCAGGGGGCTGAAGCTTTCTTT. The encoded protein is CASSLVWQGAEAFF.